These 3 T cell receptor beta chains were all obtained from the same sample, sequenced in a study of shared clonotypes between healthy human individuals (dated by TCRdb to the early 2020s). The method behind the library was the immunoSEQ multiplex PCR assay. TCRdb stores this immuneACCESS table with in-frame sequences only. Part of the clones is absent; in the studies checked, under half of the shortfall reflects unresolved V genes, and no reason is known for the rest. The sample records about 2.1 million clones, roughly 93% of which are singletons. The biggest ten clones account for less than 2% of the sample. For the CD8 naive samples, CD45RO-negative cells were positively selected for CCR7, yielding a CD45RA+CCR7+ population from which TemRA cells were excluded. The sample was naive CD8+ T cells from PBMCs. The cell subset or site label of this sample denotes: CD45RA+CCR7+. These receptors were taken from a young man in good health. Some clones in this sample may be carry-over from other donors' samples.

The J gene is TRBJ1-1, the V gene TRBV5-1; D unclear. CDR1 SGHRS and CDR2 YFSETQ come from the germline V gene. The CDR3 length is 11 residues. Trimming removed 0 bases at V and 7 bases at J, with 4 bases between. The CDR3 nucleotides are TGCGCCAGCAGCTTGGAACATGAAGCTTTCTTT. It is translated as CASSLEHEAFF.

V is TRBV29-1 and J is TRBJ2-7; 12 nucleotides agree with TRBD2. The CDR3 spans 15 residues. V shed 3 bases and J 4 bases; nucleotides not matched to a gene: 7. From germline, CDR1 is SQVTM and CDR2 ANQGSEA. The DNA for the CDR3 is TGCAGCGTTGAGCTAGCGGGAGGGCCTTGGTACGAGCAGTACTTC. Translation: CSVELAGGPWYEQYF.

The rearrangement links TRBV7-6 to TRBJ2-7; D is unclear. The CDR3 length is 14 residues. Germline CDR1 SGHVS, CDR2 FNYEAQ. V was cut by 5 bases and J by 3 bases, with 14 bases left in between. The DNA for the CDR3 is TGTGCCAGCAGCCCCACGGATCCTAACTACGAGCAGTACTTC. Translating gives CASSPTDPNYEQYF. Filled out from reference TRBV7-6 and TRBJ2-7, the complete variable domain reads GAGVSQSPRYKVTKRGQDVALRCDPISGHVSLYWYRQALGQGPEFLTYFNYEAQQDKSGLPNDRFSAERPEGSISTLTIQRTEQRDSAMYRCASSPTDPNYEQYFGPGTRLTVT.